This is a list of T cell receptor beta chains from one sample in a study of T cells in Graves' hyperthyroidism and ophthalmopathy. MiXCR, applied by TCRdb to the multiplex PCR reads, yields one record per CDR3 protein. The sample comprises hundreds of thousands of distinct CDR3 sequences, 16% of which are singletons, and 15% to 20% rests with the top ten. The sequenced sample consisted of blood. Receptor source: a woman between 18 and 30 years old with Graves' hyperthyroidism. The CDR3 runs from the conserved cysteine through the conserved F or W. The order of the fields is clone size, J gene, V gene, D gene, CDR3 DNA, CDR3 protein. D genes are given only for firm matches. Clone size is given for some rows only: seen once, a few or many times, or a class if the clone is expanded.

abundance: few; j_gene: TRBJ2-3; v_gene: TRBV20-1; d_gene: TRBD1; CDR3nt: TGCAGTGCCCCTAGAGGGGGCATGTCAGATACGCAGTATTTT; CDR3aa: CSAPRGGMSDTQYF
abundance: -; j_gene: TRBJ2-1; v_gene: TRBV6-2/TRBV6-3; d_gene: -; CDR3nt: TGTGCCAGCAGTTCGAGACTCCTCAGCTCCTACAATGAGCAGTTCTTC; CDR3aa: CASSSRLLSSYNEQFF
abundance: few; j_gene: TRBJ2-3; v_gene: TRBV5-1; d_gene: TRBD2; CDR3nt: TGCGCCAGCAGCTTCGCGCCGACTAGCGGGAGAAGCGATACGCAGTATTTT; CDR3aa: CASSFAPTSGRSDTQYF
abundance: many; j_gene: TRBJ2-7; v_gene: TRBV10-3; d_gene: TRBD1; CDR3nt: TGTGCATATAGGGGGACAGGGACCTACGAGCAGTACTTC; CDR3aa: CAYRGTGTYEQYF
abundance: -; j_gene: TRBJ1-2; v_gene: TRBV9; d_gene: -; CDR3nt: TGTGCCAGCAGCGTAGAGGGGGGCTATGGCTACACCTTC; CDR3aa: CASSVEGGYGYTF
abundance: -; j_gene: TRBJ2-2; v_gene: TRBV6-5; d_gene: -; CDR3nt: TGTGCCAGCAGTTACTCGATATTTCAGGGGACCGGGGAGCTGTTTTTT; CDR3aa: CASSYSIFQGTGELFF
abundance: many; j_gene: TRBJ2-4; v_gene: TRBV28; d_gene: -; CDR3nt: TGTGCCATACAGGAGTCCCTAGCCAAAAACATTCAGTACTTC; CDR3aa: CAIQESLAKNIQYF
abundance: few; j_gene: TRBJ2-5; v_gene: TRBV20-1; d_gene: -; CDR3nt: TGCAGTGCTAGTCTTCTGGGGCCGTCCGGATTCGGGGACCAGTACTTC; CDR3aa: CSASLLGPSGFGDQYF
abundance: -; j_gene: TRBJ2-3; v_gene: TRBV6-1; d_gene: TRBD1; CDR3nt: TGTGCCAGCAGCCCGGGACAGGGGATGCAGTATTTT; CDR3aa: CASSPGQGMQYF
abundance: many; j_gene: TRBJ2-5; v_gene: TRBV7-3; d_gene: -; CDR3nt: TGTGCCAGCAGCTCCCATCCGGGCAGGGAGACCCAGTACTTC; CDR3aa: CASSSHPGRETQYF
abundance: few; j_gene: TRBJ1-1; v_gene: TRBV4-1; d_gene: -; CDR3nt: TGCGCCAGCAGCCAAGAAGGGAGAATGAACACTGAAGCTTTCTTT; CDR3aa: CASSQEGRMNTEAFF
abundance: many; j_gene: TRBJ1-6; v_gene: TRBV12-3/TRBV12-4; d_gene: TRBD1; CDR3nt: TGTGCCAGCAGAGTCGGGACAGGGCTCTCACCCCTCCACTTT; CDR3aa: CASRVGTGLSPLHF
abundance: many; j_gene: TRBJ1-1; v_gene: TRBV7-8; d_gene: -; CDR3nt: TGTGCCAGCAGCACAAGACACAATCTATTTGAAGCTTTCTTT; CDR3aa: CASSTRHNLFEAFF
abundance: many; j_gene: TRBJ2-5; v_gene: TRBV20-1; d_gene: -; CDR3nt: TGCAGTGCTAGAGATTTGCGGAGAGCGGCGAACCAAGAGACCCAGTACTTC; CDR3aa: CSARDLRRAANQETQYF
abundance: few; j_gene: TRBJ1-3; v_gene: TRBV5-1; d_gene: -; CDR3nt: TGCGCCAGCAGCTCGGACAGCCTTTCTGGAAACACCATATATTTT; CDR3aa: CASSSDSLSGNTIYF
abundance: few; j_gene: TRBJ2-7; v_gene: TRBV7-9; d_gene: TRBD2; CDR3nt: TGTGCCAGCAGTGGGCTAGCGGGAGTAAGGGAGCAGTACTTC; CDR3aa: CASSGLAGVREQYF
abundance: many; j_gene: TRBJ1-4; v_gene: TRBV13; d_gene: TRBD1; CDR3nt: TGTGCCAGCAGCTTAGCCGCAGGGGGAGCAAGTCATAATGAAAAACTGTTTTTT; CDR3aa: CASSLAAGGASHNEKLFF
abundance: few; j_gene: TRBJ2-7; v_gene: TRBV18; d_gene: -; CDR3nt: TGTGCCAGCTCAAGGGACTCCCCAGGGGCCTACGAGCAGTACTTC; CDR3aa: CASSRDSPGAYEQYF
abundance: -; j_gene: TRBJ1-5; v_gene: TRBV19; d_gene: TRBD1; CDR3nt: TGTGCCAGTAGCCAACAACAGGGGGCAGAGACCCACAATCAGCCCCAGCATTTT; CDR3aa: CASSQQQGAETHNQPQHF
abundance: few; j_gene: TRBJ2-1; v_gene: TRBV6-4; d_gene: -; CDR3nt: TGTGCCAGCAGTGATTCTGCGGGCTACAATGAGCAGTTCTTC; CDR3aa: CASSDSAGYNEQFF
abundance: -; j_gene: TRBJ2-1; v_gene: TRBV28; d_gene: TRBD2; CDR3nt: TGTGCCAGCACTATAAGCGGGGCCTCCTACAATGAGCAGTTCTTC; CDR3aa: CASTISGASYNEQFF
abundance: many; j_gene: TRBJ2-1; v_gene: TRBV27; d_gene: -; CDR3nt: TGTGCCAGCAGGGCGCTAGTAGTGAACAATGAGCAGTTCTTC; CDR3aa: CASRALVVNNEQFF
abundance: many; j_gene: TRBJ1-4; v_gene: TRBV30; d_gene: TRBD1; CDR3nt: TGTGCCTGGAGTGTACAGACAGGGATGAGGGAAAAACTGTTTTTT; CDR3aa: CAWSVQTGMREKLFF
abundance: -; j_gene: TRBJ1-4; v_gene: TRBV4-3; d_gene: -; CDR3nt: TGCGCCAGCAGCGCGCGGACAGATAATAATGAAAAACTGTTTTTT; CDR3aa: CASSARTDNNEKLFF
abundance: many; j_gene: TRBJ2-1; v_gene: TRBV11-1; d_gene: -; CDR3nt: TGTGCCAGCAGCTTGTCGGGTCGCCTTTACAATGAGCAGTTCTTC; CDR3aa: CASSLSGRLYNEQFF
abundance: -; j_gene: TRBJ2-1; v_gene: TRBV29-1; d_gene: -; CDR3nt: TGCAGCGTCGGGAACCCCTACAATGAGCAGTTCTTC; CDR3aa: CSVGNPYNEQFF
abundance: many; j_gene: TRBJ1-1; v_gene: TRBV20-1; d_gene: -; CDR3nt: TGCAGTGCTAGGGAAACGACAGTGACCACTGAAGCTTTCTTT; CDR3aa: CSARETTVTTEAFF
abundance: few; j_gene: TRBJ1-2; v_gene: TRBV29-1; d_gene: -; CDR3nt: TGCAGCGTTATTACTTTGGCAGAAGAGATTGGCTACACCTTC; CDR3aa: CSVITLAEEIGYTF
abundance: many; j_gene: TRBJ2-1; v_gene: TRBV7-8; d_gene: -; CDR3nt: TGTGCCAGCAGCTTAGAGGCAGGGGGGGCCTACAATGAGCAGTTCTTC; CDR3aa: CASSLEAGGAYNEQFF
abundance: -; j_gene: TRBJ2-5; v_gene: TRBV6-1; d_gene: -; CDR3nt: TGTGCCAGCAGTGAAAGTTTGGTTCAAGAGACCCAGTACTTC; CDR3aa: CASSESLVQETQYF
abundance: few; j_gene: TRBJ1-3; v_gene: TRBV7-8; d_gene: -; CDR3nt: TGTGCCAGCAGCTTAGGCTTCAGGAGAAGACCCGGAAACACCATATATTTT; CDR3aa: CASSLGFRRRPGNTIYF
abundance: few; j_gene: TRBJ1-1; v_gene: TRBV19; d_gene: -; CDR3nt: TGTGCCAGTAGTATTCGGGGGGGCCGTGGGAACACTGAAGCTTTCTTT; CDR3aa: CASSIRGGRGNTEAFF
abundance: few; j_gene: TRBJ2-7; v_gene: TRBV6-1; d_gene: -; CDR3nt: TGTGCCAGCAGTTACGGACCGAGGACCTACGAGCAGTACTTC; CDR3aa: CASSYGPRTYEQYF
abundance: few; j_gene: TRBJ2-7; v_gene: TRBV5-1; d_gene: -; CDR3nt: TGCGCCAGCAGCGCGACCCCGGGACTTTTCTCCTCCTACGAGCAGTACTTC; CDR3aa: CASSATPGLFSSYEQYF
abundance: -; j_gene: TRBJ2-5; v_gene: TRBV12-3/TRBV12-4; d_gene: -; CDR3nt: TGTGCCAGCAGTTCACCGACAGTGCAAGAGACCCAGTACTTC; CDR3aa: CASSSPTVQETQYF
abundance: many; j_gene: TRBJ2-7; v_gene: TRBV2; d_gene: -; CDR3nt: TGTGCCAGCACCAGGACAGCCTACGAGCAGTACTTC; CDR3aa: CASTRTAYEQYF
abundance: many; j_gene: TRBJ1-2; v_gene: TRBV12-3/TRBV12-4; d_gene: -; CDR3nt: TGTGCCAGCAGTTCTCCTGTCAGGACAGTTTTAGACTATGGCTACACCTTC; CDR3aa: CASSSPVRTVLDYGYTF
abundance: -; j_gene: TRBJ2-1; v_gene: TRBV7-6; d_gene: TRBD2; CDR3nt: TGTGCCAGCAGCTCTATAGCGGGAGCGTACAATGAGCAGTTCTTC; CDR3aa: CASSSIAGAYNEQFF
abundance: few; j_gene: TRBJ2-5; v_gene: TRBV7-2; d_gene: TRBD2; CDR3nt: TGTGCCAGCAGCTCCCGGTTGGCGGGGGGCTCAAAAGAGACCCAGTACTTC; CDR3aa: CASSSRLAGGSKETQYF
abundance: -; j_gene: TRBJ1-5; v_gene: TRBV20-1; d_gene: TRBD1; CDR3nt: TGCGGTGCTAGAGACGGGACAGAGAATCAGCCCCAGCATTTT; CDR3aa: CGARDGTENQPQHF
abundance: -; j_gene: TRBJ2-7; v_gene: TRBV20-1; d_gene: -; CDR3nt: TGCAGTGCTCAAGTAACGGGAGATAAATACGAGCAGTACTTC; CDR3aa: CSAQVTGDKYEQYF
abundance: many; j_gene: TRBJ2-7; v_gene: TRBV12-3/TRBV12-4; d_gene: -; CDR3nt: TGTGCCAGCAGTTTATTTTTCTACGAGCAGTACTTC; CDR3aa: CASSLFFYEQYF
abundance: many; j_gene: TRBJ2-7; v_gene: TRBV20-1; d_gene: TRBD2; CDR3nt: TGCAGTGCTAGAACGGGACTAGATGTCGGAGAGCAGTACTTC; CDR3aa: CSARTGLDVGEQYF
abundance: -; j_gene: TRBJ1-6; v_gene: TRBV18; d_gene: TRBD1; CDR3nt: TGTGCCAGCTCACCGAGGGACAGCAATTCACCCCTCCACTTT; CDR3aa: CASSPRDSNSPLHF
abundance: many; j_gene: TRBJ2-5; v_gene: TRBV12-3/TRBV12-4; d_gene: TRBD2; CDR3nt: TGTGCCAGCAGTTTAGATCTAGCGGGGGCGTACCAAGAGACCCAGTACTTC; CDR3aa: CASSLDLAGAYQETQYF
abundance: many; j_gene: TRBJ2-5; v_gene: TRBV28; d_gene: -; CDR3nt: TGTGCCAGCAGTTTAGGCTCCCTCCAAGAGACCCAGTACTTC; CDR3aa: CASSLGSLQETQYF
abundance: few; j_gene: TRBJ1-5; v_gene: TRBV16; d_gene: TRBD1; CDR3nt: TGTGCCAGCAGCCCGACAGGGGAAGGCAATCAGCCCCAGCATTTT; CDR3aa: CASSPTGEGNQPQHF
abundance: many; j_gene: TRBJ2-7; v_gene: TRBV24-1; d_gene: -; CDR3nt: TGTGCCACCAGTGATTCGGGTGGGTACGAGCAGTACTTC; CDR3aa: CATSDSGGYEQYF
abundance: many; j_gene: TRBJ1-5; v_gene: TRBV28; d_gene: TRBD1; CDR3nt: TGTGCCAGCAGTCCTCGCTGGACAGGGGGCGACCAGCCCCAGCATTTT; CDR3aa: CASSPRWTGGDQPQHF
abundance: -; j_gene: TRBJ1-6; v_gene: TRBV20-1; d_gene: -; CDR3nt: TGCAGTGCTTTAGGGTCCCACCATAATTCACCCCTCCACTTT; CDR3aa: CSALGSHHNSPLHF
abundance: many; j_gene: TRBJ2-3; v_gene: TRBV5-1; d_gene: TRBD2; CDR3nt: TGCGCCAGCAGGCCCGGACTAGCGGGAGCCTACGCAGATACGCAGTATTTT; CDR3aa: CASRPGLAGAYADTQYF
abundance: -; j_gene: TRBJ2-1; v_gene: TRBV6-2/TRBV6-3; d_gene: -; CDR3nt: TGTGCCAGCAGTTACGGTCTAGCCAAAAGGGAGCAGTTCTTC; CDR3aa: CASSYGLAKREQFF
abundance: -; j_gene: TRBJ2-7; v_gene: TRBV10-1; d_gene: -; CDR3nt: TGCGCCAGCAGTGAGTCGGTTGTTAGGCAGTACTTC; CDR3aa: CASSESVVRQYF
abundance: -; j_gene: TRBJ2-7; v_gene: TRBV10-1; d_gene: TRBD1; CDR3nt: TGCGCCAGCAGTGCTCCCGGGACAGCCGCCGAGCAGTACTTC; CDR3aa: CASSAPGTAAEQYF
abundance: many; j_gene: TRBJ2-7; v_gene: TRBV20-1; d_gene: -; CDR3nt: TGCAGTGCTAGAGCGGGGGGCCTCTACGAGCAGTACTTC; CDR3aa: CSARAGGLYEQYF
abundance: many; j_gene: TRBJ2-3; v_gene: TRBV3-1; d_gene: TRBD1; CDR3nt: TGTGCCAGCAGCCTTTCCGGGACAGGGATAACAGATACGCAGTATTTT; CDR3aa: CASSLSGTGITDTQYF
abundance: -; j_gene: TRBJ2-7; v_gene: TRBV27; d_gene: TRBD2; CDR3nt: TGTGCCAGCAGTTTAACGCCGACTAGCGGGGGCTCAGGAGAGCAGTACTTC; CDR3aa: CASSLTPTSGGSGEQYF